What follows are 2 T cell receptor beta chains derived from one specimen sequenced in a study of cytomegalovirus exposure and HLA in healthy donors. The PCR used 60 Vbeta and 13 Jbeta primers. TCRdb's table, derived via immunoSEQ multiplex PCR, lists solely in-frame clones and lacks some. The sample lists around 100,000 clones, around 80% occurring once. The sample consisted of PBMCs. The receptors derive from a man aged 25 to 40 in good health and CMV-seropositive.

This clone turned up a few times. This rearrangement joins TRBV7-9 to TRBJ1-3, with a tentative D call TRBD1 (6 bases). Trimming took off 5 bases at V and 2 bases at J, with 16 bases between the two ends. This CDR3 contains 16 residues. Germline V gene data show CDR1 as SEHNR and CDR2 as FQNEAQ (reference sequence). CDR3 DNA: TGTGCCAGCAGCCTACCTGGGGCAGGGGCTGGAAACACCATATATTTT. This sequence encodes CASSLPGAGAGNTIYF.

V is TRBV6-1 and J is TRBJ2-7; 7 bases fit TRBD1. The V gene end was trimmed by 8 bases and the J gene end by 3 bases; junction bases not matched to a gene: 13. The germline V gene has CDR1 MNHNS and CDR2 SASEGT. This CDR3 is 15 amino acids long. The CDR3 DNA is TGTGCCAGCCGAGGACAGGCCCAGCACTACTACGAGCAGTACTTC. The encoded protein is CASRGQAQHYYEQYF.